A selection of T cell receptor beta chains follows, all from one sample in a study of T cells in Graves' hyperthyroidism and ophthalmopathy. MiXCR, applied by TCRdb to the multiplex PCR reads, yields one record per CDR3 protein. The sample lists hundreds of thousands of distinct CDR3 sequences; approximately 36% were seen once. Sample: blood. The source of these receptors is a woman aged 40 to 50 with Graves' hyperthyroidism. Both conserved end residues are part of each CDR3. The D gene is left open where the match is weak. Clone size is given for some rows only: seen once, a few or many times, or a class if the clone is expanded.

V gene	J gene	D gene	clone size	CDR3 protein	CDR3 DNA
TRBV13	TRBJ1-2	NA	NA	CASSLGFYDGCTF	TGTGCCAGCAGCTTGGGGTTTTATGATGGCTGCACCTTC
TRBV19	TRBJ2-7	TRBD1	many	CASSPQGAGLEQYF	TGTGCCAGTAGTCCCCAGGGGGCCGGGCTCGAGCAGTACTTC
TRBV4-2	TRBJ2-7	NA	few	CASSQETNREGEQYF	TGTGCCAGCAGCCAAGAAACCAACAGGGAAGGCGAGCAGTACTTC
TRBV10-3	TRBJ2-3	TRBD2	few	CAISESVAGVQGTQYF	TGTGCCATCAGTGAGTCCGTCGCGGGAGTGCAGGGTACGCAGTATTTT
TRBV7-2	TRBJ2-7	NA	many	CAGAQGGPSYEQYF	TGTGCCGGAGCCCAAGGAGGACCCTCCTACGAGCAGTACTTC
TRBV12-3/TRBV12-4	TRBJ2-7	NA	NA	CASSENPTVPYEQYF	TGTGCCAGCAGTGAAAACCCCACAGTTCCCTACGAGCAGTACTTC
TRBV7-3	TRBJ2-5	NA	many	CASSLTSTHGGTQYF	TGTGCCAGCAGCTTAACGTCGACGCACGGGGGGACCCAGTACTTC
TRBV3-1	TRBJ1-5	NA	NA	CASSQAGTNQPQHF	TGTGCCAGCAGCCAAGCCGGGACAAATCAGCCCCAGCATTTT
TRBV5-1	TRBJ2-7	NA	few	CASSQRVGEYYEQYF	TGCGCCAGCAGCCAAAGGGTGGGGGAGTACTACGAGCAGTACTTC
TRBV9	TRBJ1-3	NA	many	CASSVSPGSGNTIYF	TGTGCCAGCAGCGTATCTCCGGGCTCTGGAAACACCATATATTTT
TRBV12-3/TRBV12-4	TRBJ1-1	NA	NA	CASSLQGDSLAFF	TGTGCCAGCAGTTTGCAGGGCGATTCTCTAGCTTTCTTT
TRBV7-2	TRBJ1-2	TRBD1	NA	CASSLSTGVGYTF	TGTGCCAGCAGCCTATCGACAGGGGTAGGCTACACCTTC
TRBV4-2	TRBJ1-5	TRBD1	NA	CAWSADRGYSNQPQHF	TGTGCCTGGAGTGCGGACAGGGGTTATAGCAATCAGCCCCAGCATTTT
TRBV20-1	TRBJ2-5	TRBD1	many	CSARDGQGQETQYF	TGCAGTGCTAGAGATGGACAGGGCCAAGAGACCCAGTACTTC
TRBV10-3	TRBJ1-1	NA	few	CASSQDGWRDTEAFF	TGTGCCAGCAGCCAAGACGGGTGGAGGGACACTGAAGCTTTCTTT
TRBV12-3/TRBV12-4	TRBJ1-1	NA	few	CASSLSRGEAFF	TGTGCCAGCAGTTTAAGTCGGGGTGAAGCTTTCTTT
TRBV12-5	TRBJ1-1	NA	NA	CASGFMGATEAFF	TGTGCTAGTGGTTTTATGGGGGCCACTGAAGCTTTCTTT
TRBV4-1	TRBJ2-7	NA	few	CASSQAPAVTYEQYF	TGCGCCAGCAGCCAAGCCCCAGCGGTAACCTACGAGCAGTACTTC
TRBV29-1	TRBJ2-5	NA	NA	CSVDDSGETQYF	TGCAGCGTTGACGACAGCGGGGAGACCCAGTACTTC
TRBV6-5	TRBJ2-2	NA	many	CASRPGNANTGELFF	TGTGCCAGCAGACCAGGGAACGCGAACACCGGGGAGCTGTTTTTT
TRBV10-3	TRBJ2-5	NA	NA	CASMGGGRPETQYF	TGTGCCAGCATGGGGGGGGGGCGGCCAGAGACCCAGTACTTC
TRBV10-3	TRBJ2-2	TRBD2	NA	CAISAVAGGGELFF	TGTGCCATCAGTGCAGTAGCGGGAGGCGGGGAGCTGTTTTTT
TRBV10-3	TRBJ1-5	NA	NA	CASSYTGDNQPQHF	TGTGCCAGCAGTTACACGGGGGATAATCAGCCCCAGCATTTT
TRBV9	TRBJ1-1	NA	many	CASSVAGNTEAFF	TGTGCCAGCAGCGTGGCAGGCAACACTGAAGCTTTCTTT
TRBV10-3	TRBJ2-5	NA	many	CAISPLDGLQETQYF	TGTGCCATCAGTCCCTTAGACGGGCTGCAAGAGACCCAGTACTTC
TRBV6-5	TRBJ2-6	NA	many	CASTKKAQARLWANVLTF	TGTGCCAGCACCAAAAAGGCCCAGGCAAGGCTCTGGGCCAACGTCCTGACTTTC
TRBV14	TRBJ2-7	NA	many	CASSPWDGSYEQYF	TGTGCCAGCAGCCCCTGGGACGGATCCTACGAGCAGTACTTC
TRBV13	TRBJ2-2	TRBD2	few	CASSSRAGGDNTGELFF	TGTGCCAGCAGTTCTCGAGCGGGAGGAGACAACACCGGGGAGCTGTTTTTT
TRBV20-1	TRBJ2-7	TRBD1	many	CSARDDGRTGTRNEQYF	TGCAGTGCTAGAGATGATGGTCGGACAGGGACGAGGAACGAGCAGTACTTC
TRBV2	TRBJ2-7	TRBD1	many	CASRGTGRYEQYF	TGTGCCAGCAGGGGGACAGGGAGGTACGAGCAGTACTTC
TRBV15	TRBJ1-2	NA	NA	CATSSKGLIYGYTF	TGTGCCACCAGCAGTAAGGGACTAATCTATGGCTACACCTTC
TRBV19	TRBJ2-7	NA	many	CASSPAGGHLNEQYF	TGTGCCAGTAGCCCGGCTGGGGGACACCTCAACGAGCAGTACTTC
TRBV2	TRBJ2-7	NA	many	CASSDGFGQSYEQYF	TGTGCCAGCAGTGATGGCTTCGGACAGTCCTACGAGCAGTACTTC
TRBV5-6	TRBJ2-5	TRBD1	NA	CASSSPGQGPETQYF	TGTGCCAGCAGCTCTCCGGGACAGGGCCCAGAGACCCAGTACTTC
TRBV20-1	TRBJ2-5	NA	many	CSATFGGAEETQYF	TGCAGTGCCACCTTCGGGGGAGCCGAGGAGACCCAGTACTTC
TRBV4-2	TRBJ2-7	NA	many	CASSQDNGEQYF	TGTGCCAGCAGCCAAGACAACGGCGAGCAGTACTTC
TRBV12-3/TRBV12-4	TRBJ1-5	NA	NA	CASSAGPQHF	TGTGCCAGCAGTGCCGGGCCACAGCATTTT
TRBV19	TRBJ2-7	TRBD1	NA	CASSIGGQGETYEQYF	TGTGCCAGTAGTATTGGAGGACAGGGGGAGACCTACGAGCAGTACTTC
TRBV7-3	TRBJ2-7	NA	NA	CAYRTYEQYF	TGTGCTTACAGAACCTACGAGCAGTACTTC
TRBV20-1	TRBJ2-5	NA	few	CSARDSRGGETQYF	TGCAGTGCTAGAGATAGTAGGGGAGGAGAGACCCAGTACTTC
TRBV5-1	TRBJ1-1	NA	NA	CASSTRSANTEAFF	TGTGCCAGCAGCACCCGAAGCGCGAACACTGAAGCTTTCTTT
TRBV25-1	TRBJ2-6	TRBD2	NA	CASSGRAPGANVLTF	TGTGCCAGCAGCGGGAGGGCCCCTGGGGCCAACGTCCTGACTTTC
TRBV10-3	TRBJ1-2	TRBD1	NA	CASLTGDRGYTF	TGTGCCAGCCTGACAGGGGATCGTGGCTACACCTTC
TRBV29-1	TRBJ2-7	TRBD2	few	CSVEVGGSEQYF	TGCAGCGTTGAAGTGGGAGGGTCCGAGCAGTACTTC
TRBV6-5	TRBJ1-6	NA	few	CASSPGTSNSPLHF	TGTGCCAGCAGCCCCGGGACGAGCAATTCACCCCTCCACTTT
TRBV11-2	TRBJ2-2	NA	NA	CASSYLHTGELFF	TGTGCCAGCAGTTATTTACACACCGGGGAGCTGTTTTTT
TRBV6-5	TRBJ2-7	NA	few	CASSSNRASYEQYF	TGTGCCAGCAGCTCAAACAGGGCCTCTTACGAGCAGTACTTC
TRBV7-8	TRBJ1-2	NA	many	CASSLVVNGGYGYTF	TGTGCCAGCAGCTTAGTTGTGAACGGCGGCTATGGCTACACCTTC
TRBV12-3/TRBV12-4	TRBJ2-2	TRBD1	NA	CASSFRQGWTGELFF	TGTGCCAGCAGTTTCCGACAGGGGTGGACCGGGGAGCTGTTTTTT
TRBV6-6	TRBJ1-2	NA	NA	CASSSQQIYTF	TGTGCCAGCAGTTCCCAACAGATCTACACCTTC
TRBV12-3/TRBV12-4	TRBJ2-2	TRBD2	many	CASSKLAGLNTGELFF	TGTGCCAGCAGCAAATTAGCGGGGCTGAACACCGGGGAGCTGTTTTTT
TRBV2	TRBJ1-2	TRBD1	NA	CASRQRTGTGNYGYTF	TGTGCCAGCAGGCAGAGAACCGGGACAGGGAACTATGGCTACACCTTC
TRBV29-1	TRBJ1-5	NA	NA	CSVVAGSSQPQHF	TGCAGCGTTGTAGCGGGCTCGAGCCAGCCCCAGCATTTT
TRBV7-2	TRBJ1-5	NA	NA	CASSEQGIGNQPQHF	TGTGCCAGCAGTGAGCAGGGAATTGGCAATCAGCCCCAGCATTTT
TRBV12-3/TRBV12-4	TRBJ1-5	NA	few	CASSSPTGGSQPQHF	TGTGCCAGCAGTTCCCCCACGGGGGGTAGTCAGCCCCAGCATTTT
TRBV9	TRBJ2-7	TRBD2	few	CASSVAPRGSSYEQYF	TGTGCCAGCAGCGTAGCCCCACGCGGGAGCTCCTACGAGCAGTACTTC
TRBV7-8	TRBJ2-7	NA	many	CASSLGTPDYEQYF	TGTGCCAGCAGCTTAGGGACACCCGACTACGAGCAGTACTTC
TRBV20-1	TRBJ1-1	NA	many	CSARIWGKTEAFF	TGCAGTGCTAGAATCTGGGGAAAGACTGAAGCTTTCTTT
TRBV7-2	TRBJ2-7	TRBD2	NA	CASSLERGPAYEQYF	TGTGCCAGCAGCTTAGAGCGGGGGCCCGCCTACGAGCAGTACTTC